This T cell receptor beta chain is drawn from a study of cytomegalovirus exposure and HLA in healthy donors. Overall study results and limits: Rarity held for most TCR sequences, but there were some public TCRs that occurred in many donors. A list of approximately 160 TCR beta chains associated with cytomegalovirus was given. In vitro assays verified that three CMV-associated chains recognized CMV antigens specifically.

The data were produced by immunoSEQ multiplex PCR, yet TCRdb's version contains in-frame clones alone and is incomplete. The table includes 65,000 to 75,000 clones, about 93% detected once. Points on this clone: What it recognizes is unknown.

From germline, CDR1 is LNHDA and CDR2 SQIVND (reference sequence). The germline V and J ends were trimmed by 10 bases and 7 bases, with 10 bases remaining between them. The CDR3 is 10 residues long. This sequence joins TRBV19 and TRBJ1-1; no clear D gene. The source material was PBMCs. The receptor comes from a man aged 18 to 30 in good health and CMV-seropositive. The CDR3: CANLEDEAFF. The CDR3 bases are TGTGCCAACCTAGAGGATGAAGCTTTCTTT. The full variable domain, in which reference TRBV19 and TRBJ1-1 provide the parts outside the CDR3, is DGGITQSPKYLFRKEGQNVTLSCEQNLNHDAMYWYRQDPGQGLRLIYYSQIVNDFQKGDIAEGYSVSREKKESFPLTVTSAQKNPTAFYLCANLEDEAFFGQGTRLTVV.